These T cell receptor beta chains were read from a single sample in a study of graft-versus-host responses after intestinal transplantation. Their cognate antigens are unknown. Using immunoSEQ multiplex PCR, the repertoire was profiled, and TCRdb retains in-frame clones only, with some absent. The table lists approximately 100,000 clones, 90% of them singletons, with around 0.11% in the top ten. The specimen was unstimulated CD4+ T cells sorted from spleen or lymph node cells, collected before intestinal transplant. All receptors come from a human donor who received an intestinal transplant. The CDR3 runs from the conserved cysteine through the conserved F or W. D genes are given only for firm matches. Size values are once, few and many counts, or a class for expanded clones, and some rows have none.

CDR3 DNA: TGTGCCAGCAGACAAAAAGACAGGGCCCATTTGCAGTACTTC
CDR3 protein: CASRQKDRAHLQYF
J gene: TRBJ2-7
CDR3 length: 14
D gene: TRBD1
V gene: TRBV6-5
clone size: few

CDR3 DNA: TGCGCCAGCAGCCGGGACTCAGGCACAGATACGCAGTATTTT
CDR3 protein: CASSRDSGTDTQYF
J gene: TRBJ2-3
CDR3 length: 14
D gene: -
V gene: TRBV10-2
clone size: -

CDR3 DNA: TGTGCCAGCAGACCCGAAGACAGAGTAAATTCACCCCTCCACTTT
CDR3 protein: CASRPEDRVNSPLHF
J gene: TRBJ1-6
CDR3 length: 15
D gene: -
V gene: TRBV6-5
clone size: -

CDR3 DNA: TGTGCCAGCAGCTTAGTTGGGGGGGCCAAAGAGACCCAGTACTTC
CDR3 protein: CASSLVGGAKETQYF
J gene: TRBJ2-5
CDR3 length: 15
D gene: -
V gene: TRBV7-9
clone size: -

CDR3 DNA: TGTGCCAGCAGCCAAAACCAACAGGGTATACGCGAAAAACTGTTTTTT
CDR3 protein: CASSQNQQGIREKLFF
J gene: TRBJ1-4
CDR3 length: 16
D gene: -
V gene: TRBV14
clone size: -

CDR3 DNA: TGCGCCAGCAGCCTAGCCGAAAGCACAGATACGCAGTATTTT
CDR3 protein: CASSLAESTDTQYF
J gene: TRBJ2-3
CDR3 length: 14
D gene: -
V gene: TRBV5-1
clone size: -

CDR3 DNA: TGTGCCACCAGCACCCCACTAGCCCCGCGGGAGACCCAGTACTTC
CDR3 protein: CATSTPLAPRETQYF
J gene: TRBJ2-5
CDR3 length: 15
D gene: -
V gene: TRBV15
clone size: -

CDR3 DNA: TGTGCCAGCAGCCCCTGGGGCGGGGGACGTACCTACGAGCAGTACTTC
CDR3 protein: CASSPWGGGRTYEQYF
J gene: TRBJ2-7
CDR3 length: 16
D gene: TRBD2
V gene: TRBV7-3
clone size: -

CDR3 DNA: TGTGCCATCAGTGGAGGGACTAGCGGGGGGTACAATGAGCAGTTCTTC
CDR3 protein: CAISGGTSGGYNEQFF
J gene: TRBJ2-1
CDR3 length: 16
D gene: TRBD2
V gene: TRBV10-3
clone size: -

CDR3 DNA: TGTGCCATCGGGGGGACAGGGGCTATTAACTATGGCTACACCTTC
CDR3 protein: CAIGGTGAINYGYTF
J gene: TRBJ1-2
CDR3 length: 15
D gene: TRBD1
V gene: TRBV10-3
clone size: -

CDR3 DNA: TGTGCCAGCAGCGACAGGTACTATGGCTACACCTTC
CDR3 protein: CASSDRYYGYTF
J gene: TRBJ1-2
CDR3 length: 12
D gene: -
V gene: TRBV6-6
clone size: -

CDR3 DNA: TGTGCCAGCAGCTTAGGGGGGACAGGGGGTTACGAGCAGTACTTC
CDR3 protein: CASSLGGTGGYEQYF
J gene: TRBJ2-7
CDR3 length: 15
D gene: TRBD1
V gene: TRBV11-2
clone size: -

CDR3 DNA: TGTGCCAGCAGCTTTAAGCAGCGGAATCAGCCCCAGCATTTT
CDR3 protein: CASSFKQRNQPQHF
J gene: TRBJ1-5
CDR3 length: 14
D gene: -
V gene: TRBV12-1
clone size: -

CDR3 DNA: TGTGCCAGCGACCTACAGGGATGGGAGCAGTACTTC
CDR3 protein: CASDLQGWEQYF
J gene: TRBJ2-7
CDR3 length: 12
D gene: -
V gene: TRBV2
clone size: once

CDR3 DNA: TGTGCCACCCACGAGGACAGGGGTCGGAACACTGAAGCTTTCTTT
CDR3 protein: CATHEDRGRNTEAFF
J gene: TRBJ1-1
CDR3 length: 15
D gene: TRBD1
V gene: TRBV10-3
clone size: -

CDR3 DNA: TGTGCCAGTAGTATAGTTCCGGGACAGGGCCTCAGTGAGCAGTTCTTC
CDR3 protein: CASSIVPGQGLSEQFF
J gene: TRBJ2-1
CDR3 length: 16
D gene: TRBD1
V gene: TRBV19
clone size: -

CDR3 DNA: TGTGCTAGTGGTTTGGTACGGACTAGCGGGGGGACCGGGGAGCTGTTTTTT
CDR3 protein: CASGLVRTSGGTGELFF
J gene: TRBJ2-2
CDR3 length: 17
D gene: TRBD2
V gene: TRBV12-5
clone size: -

CDR3 DNA: TGCGCCAGCAGCCTCGGGGGGCCCGTACTTAATCAGCCCCAGCATTTT
CDR3 protein: CASSLGGPVLNQPQHF
J gene: TRBJ1-5
CDR3 length: 16
D gene: -
V gene: TRBV4-1
clone size: -

CDR3 DNA: TGTGCCAGTAGTATAGGAGGAGATTCACCCCTCCACTTT
CDR3 protein: CASSIGGDSPLHF
J gene: TRBJ1-6
CDR3 length: 13
D gene: -
V gene: TRBV19
clone size: -

CDR3 DNA: TGTGCCAGCAGTTACGGGGGACACCCCCAAGAGACCCAGTACTTC
CDR3 protein: CASSYGGHPQETQYF
J gene: TRBJ2-5
CDR3 length: 15
D gene: -
V gene: TRBV6-5
clone size: -

CDR3 DNA: TGCGCCAGCAGCCCCGGACTAGCGGGGGATCATTACAATGAGCAGTTCTTC
CDR3 protein: CASSPGLAGDHYNEQFF
J gene: TRBJ2-1
CDR3 length: 17
D gene: TRBD2
V gene: TRBV5-1
clone size: once

CDR3 DNA: TGTGCCAGTAGCGTTCGGGACAGGGGCACTGGAAACACCATATATTTT
CDR3 protein: CASSVRDRGTGNTIYF
J gene: TRBJ1-3
CDR3 length: 16
D gene: TRBD1
V gene: TRBV19
clone size: -

CDR3 DNA: TGTGCCAGCAGCCAACAGCCGGGGGGCCAAGAGACCCAGTACTTC
CDR3 protein: CASSQQPGGQETQYF
J gene: TRBJ2-5
CDR3 length: 15
D gene: TRBD2
V gene: TRBV4-2
clone size: -

CDR3 DNA: TGTGCCAGCAGCCAAGAGTTGGTAGGGAGAGGGGAGACCCAGTACTTC
CDR3 protein: CASSQELVGRGETQYF
J gene: TRBJ2-5
CDR3 length: 16
D gene: -
V gene: TRBV4-2
clone size: once

CDR3 DNA: TGTGCCAGCAGTGTGGGGAGTCCAAATTCACCCCTCCACTTT
CDR3 protein: CASSVGSPNSPLHF
J gene: TRBJ1-6
CDR3 length: 14
D gene: -
V gene: TRBV6-1
clone size: -

CDR3 DNA: TGTGCCAGCAGCCACCAGACAGAGGCCTACAATGAGCAGTTCTTC
CDR3 protein: CASSHQTEAYNEQFF
J gene: TRBJ2-1
CDR3 length: 15
D gene: -
V gene: TRBV7-2
clone size: -

CDR3 DNA: TGTGCCAGCAGCCCGGTGGGGGCCAACGTCCTGACTTTC
CDR3 protein: CASSPVGANVLTF
J gene: TRBJ2-6
CDR3 length: 13
D gene: -
V gene: TRBV5-4
clone size: -

CDR3 DNA: TGTGCCAGCACAACCGGGACAGGGAGGGGGGATGAGCAGTTCTTC
CDR3 protein: CASTTGTGRGDEQFF
J gene: TRBJ2-1
CDR3 length: 15
D gene: TRBD1
V gene: TRBV2
clone size: -

CDR3 DNA: TGTGCCAGCAGTTATGGACAGAACTATGGCTACACCTTC
CDR3 protein: CASSYGQNYGYTF
J gene: TRBJ1-2
CDR3 length: 13
D gene: -
V gene: TRBV6-5
clone size: -

CDR3 DNA: TGTGCCACCAGCAGCCCTAGCTTGGCTGAGCAGTTCTTC
CDR3 protein: CATSSPSLAEQFF
J gene: TRBJ2-1
CDR3 length: 13
D gene: -
V gene: TRBV15
clone size: -

CDR3 DNA: TGTGCCAGCAGCGCCAGGAACACTGAAGCTTTCTTT
CDR3 protein: CASSARNTEAFF
J gene: TRBJ1-1
CDR3 length: 12
D gene: -
V gene: TRBV9
clone size: -

CDR3 DNA: TGTGCCAGCCGAGGGACTAGCGGAGCAAACACCGGGGAGCTGTTTTTT
CDR3 protein: CASRGTSGANTGELFF
J gene: TRBJ2-2
CDR3 length: 16
D gene: TRBD2
V gene: TRBV27
clone size: once

CDR3 DNA: TGTGCCAGCAGCCCCCCGGGACTAGCGGGGGGGAACACCGGGGAGCTGTTTTTT
CDR3 protein: CASSPPGLAGGNTGELFF
J gene: TRBJ2-2
CDR3 length: 18
D gene: TRBD2
V gene: TRBV5-4
clone size: -

CDR3 DNA: TGTGCCAGCAGCCCACCTGGGGGCGGCCGATGGGAGACCCAGTACTTC
CDR3 protein: CASSPPGGGRWETQYF
J gene: TRBJ2-5
CDR3 length: 16
D gene: -
V gene: TRBV5-4
clone size: once

CDR3 DNA: TGTGCCAGCCCGCTGGGGACAGGGGAAGGCTACACCTTC
CDR3 protein: CASPLGTGEGYTF
J gene: TRBJ1-2
CDR3 length: 13
D gene: TRBD1
V gene: TRBV18
clone size: -

CDR3 DNA: TGTGCCAGCAGCCCCAGTTGGGGGGGAGGAAACACCATATATTTT
CDR3 protein: CASSPSWGGGNTIYF
J gene: TRBJ1-3
CDR3 length: 15
D gene: -
V gene: TRBV6-5
clone size: -

CDR3 DNA: TGCGCCAGCAGCTCCCTCCAAGAGACCCAGTACTTC
CDR3 protein: CASSSLQETQYF
J gene: TRBJ2-5
CDR3 length: 12
D gene: -
V gene: TRBV5-1
clone size: -

CDR3 DNA: TGCACCACGAAAAAGACAGGGAACGAGGGCTACACCTTC
CDR3 protein: CTTKKTGNEGYTF
J gene: TRBJ1-2
CDR3 length: 13
D gene: TRBD1
V gene: TRBV29-1
clone size: -

CDR3 DNA: TGTGCCAGCAGCTTGAGCCTAGCCTACAATGAGCAGTTCTTC
CDR3 protein: CASSLSLAYNEQFF
J gene: TRBJ2-1
CDR3 length: 14
D gene: -
V gene: TRBV7-9
clone size: -

CDR3 DNA: TGTGCCAGCAGTACCCACATGAACACTGAAGCTTTCTTT
CDR3 protein: CASSTHMNTEAFF
J gene: TRBJ1-1
CDR3 length: 13
D gene: -
V gene: TRBV6-4
clone size: -

CDR3 DNA: TGTGCCAGCAGTTATCGGGACAGAAAGAATGAAAAACTGTTTTTT
CDR3 protein: CASSYRDRKNEKLFF
J gene: TRBJ1-4
CDR3 length: 15
D gene: TRBD1
V gene: TRBV6-5
clone size: -

CDR3 DNA: TGTGCCAGCAGCTTACCCAAGGGACTAGCCTCCTACGAGCAGTACTTC
CDR3 protein: CASSLPKGLASYEQYF
J gene: TRBJ2-7
CDR3 length: 16
D gene: TRBD2
V gene: TRBV11-2
clone size: -

CDR3 DNA: TGCGCCAGCAGCTTGGATGGCGGGGGGGAGCCTGGGGCCAACGTCCTGACTTTC
CDR3 protein: CASSLDGGGEPGANVLTF
J gene: TRBJ2-6
CDR3 length: 18
D gene: TRBD2
V gene: TRBV5-1
clone size: -

CDR3 DNA: TGTGCCATCAGTGCGGGGAGGACAGGGTACGTGTCACCCCTCCACTTT
CDR3 protein: CAISAGRTGYVSPLHF
J gene: TRBJ1-6
CDR3 length: 16
D gene: TRBD1
V gene: TRBV10-3
clone size: -

CDR3 DNA: TGTGCCACCAGCAGGGTAGCGGGGGCAATCTCCTACGAGCAGTACTTC
CDR3 protein: CATSRVAGAISYEQYF
J gene: TRBJ2-7
CDR3 length: 16
D gene: TRBD2
V gene: TRBV15
clone size: -

CDR3 DNA: TGTGCCAGCAGGGAGGACGGATCTGGGGCCAACGTCCTGACTTTC
CDR3 protein: CASREDGSGANVLTF
J gene: TRBJ2-6
CDR3 length: 15
D gene: -
V gene: TRBV2
clone size: -

CDR3 DNA: TGTGCCCCGGGGGGACAGGGGTCGGATACGCAGTATTTT
CDR3 protein: CAPGGQGSDTQYF
J gene: TRBJ2-3
CDR3 length: 13
D gene: TRBD1
V gene: TRBV2
clone size: -

CDR3 DNA: TGTGCCAGCAGGCTAGCGGGAGCCACCGGGGAGCTGTTTTTT
CDR3 protein: CASRLAGATGELFF
J gene: TRBJ2-2
CDR3 length: 14
D gene: TRBD2
V gene: TRBV6-6
clone size: -

CDR3 DNA: TGTGCCAGAAGCGGCCCTAGCGGGTGGATGAAGACCCAGTACTTC
CDR3 protein: CARSGPSGWMKTQYF
J gene: TRBJ2-5
CDR3 length: 15
D gene: TRBD2
V gene: TRBV5-3
clone size: once

CDR3 DNA: TGTGCCAGCAGTGAAGGCGTGGCGGGGGGGAGGACAGATACGCAGTATTTT
CDR3 protein: CASSEGVAGGRTDTQYF
J gene: TRBJ2-3
CDR3 length: 17
D gene: TRBD2
V gene: TRBV6-1
clone size: -

CDR3 DNA: TGTGCCAGCTCACCGGGAGGTGAAGCTTTCTTT
CDR3 protein: CASSPGGEAFF
J gene: TRBJ1-1
CDR3 length: 11
D gene: -
V gene: TRBV18
clone size: once